This T cell receptor beta chain was documented in a study of T-cell reconstitution after alpha-beta-depleted transplantation in children. Germline V gene sequence: CDR1 SEHNR, CDR2 FQNEAQ (reference sequence). Deletions cut 3 bases from V and 2 bases from J, with 20 bases between. This CDR3 is built from 17 residues. Library preparation (for TCRbeta) was performed with unique molecular identifiers. TCRdb fed the PCR reads into MiXCR, producing one record per CDR3 protein. This table has about 580,000 distinct CDR3 sequences, 23% appearing once. In its sample, this clonotype was seen once. A much larger clone is a single base away; this may be a read error. A read error is likely, as this CDR3 ends without the conserved phenylalanine or tryptophan.

This material consisted of PBMCs, mostly from graft donor cells, taken 360 days after TCRalphabeta/CD19-depleted stem cell transplant. The sequence was collected from a boy in the first two years of life who had a stem cell transplant for acute myeloid leukemia, so the T cells may come from the graft donor. The J gene is TRBJ2-7, the V gene TRBV7-9, with D uncertain. The CDR3 here is CASSFGVDLTTPYEQYD. CDR3 DNA sequence: TGTGCCAGCAGCTTCGGAGTTGATTTGACAACACCCTACGAGCAGTACGAC.